These 10 T cell receptor beta chains share one sample of origin, sequenced in a study of cytomegalovirus exposure and HLA in healthy donors. It was with 60 Vbeta and 13 Jbeta primers that the PCR ran. The repertoire was sequenced with immunoSEQ multiplex PCR; TCRdb's copy has only in-frame clones and lacks some. The sample contains fewer than 90,000 clones, approximately 76% of which appear only once. Sequenced material: PBMCs. All receptors derive from a man in his thirties or forties in good health and CMV-seropositive.

The rearrangement uses TRBV6-6 and TRBJ1-1; unclear D gene. Trimming took 3 bases from V and 1 from J, leaving 9 bases between them. This CDR3 contains 14 residues. Germline-derived CDR1 and CDR2 are MNHNY and SVGAGI (reference sequence). The CDR3 region has the DNA TGTGCCAGCAGTTATGCGCCAGGGAACACTGAAGCTTTCTTT. As protein: CASSYAPGNTEAFF.

This clone was detected a few times. This chain uses TRBV7-2 with TRBJ2-2; 12 bases agree with TRBD2. After removal of 5 bases from V and 6 bases from J, the junction contained 4 bases not matched to a gene. Germline values: CDR1 SGHTA, CDR2 FQGNSA. The CDR3 has 15 residues. CDR3 DNA: TGTGCCAGCAGCGTTACTAGCGGGGGGTCCGGGGAGCTGTTTTTT. Protein product: CASSVTSGGSGELFF.

The chain has TRBV19 and TRBJ2-1; 8 nucleotides line up with TRBD1. Germline CDR1 reads LNHDA; CDR2 reads SQIVND (reference sequence). Trimming took 7 bases from V and 8 from J; bases not matched to a gene: 19. The CDR3 length is 17 residues. This CDR3 is CASTRTPGAGGMYEQFF. The CDR3 nucleotides read TGTGCCAGTACCAGAACTCCCGGGGCAGGGGGCATGTATGAGCAGTTCTTC.

The V gene is TRBV12-1, the J gene TRBJ1-6; the D call in the table, TRBD1, was not verified against the DNA. TRBV12-1 is a known pseudogene. This CDR3 comprises 16 residues. In DNA form, the CDR3 reads TGTGCCAGCAGCTTTGTTGCAGGGGCCTATAATTCACCCCTCCACTTT. Its protein is CASSFVAGAYNSPLHF.

This clone was seen only a few times. The rearrangement joins TRBV4-1 to TRBJ2-7; TRBD1 agrees at 7 bases. The V and J ends lost 1 base and 2 bases, in that order; junction bases with no gene match: 5. This CDR3 has 15 amino acids. Germline CDR1 and CDR2: MGHRA and YSYEKL. The CDR3 sequence is CASSQGTGATYEQYF. CDR3 nucleotide sequence: TGCGCCAGCAGCCAAGGGACAGGAGCGACCTACGAGCAGTACTTC.

The J gene is TRBJ1-1, the V gene TRBV5-1; 8 positions match TRBD1. V dropped 0 bases and J dropped 4; count of bases not matched to a gene: 11. Germline lookup yields CDR1 SGHRS and CDR2 YFSETQ. The CDR3 covers 17 residues. The CDR3 DNA is TGCGCCAGCAGCTTGGACACAGGGGGGTGGACGGCCACTGAAGCTTTCTTT. It translates to CASSLDTGGWTATEAFF.

The rearrangement uses TRBV5-1 and TRBJ2-6, with TRBD1 as a possible D gene (5 bases). V dropped 4 bases and J dropped 0 bases, with 11 bases sitting between them. Germline assignment: CDR1 SGHRS and CDR2 YFSETQ. CDR3 length: 16 amino acids. CDR3 sequence (DNA): TGCGCCAGCAGCCCGCCCCAGGGCTCTGGGGCCAACGTCCTGACTTTC. It is translated as CASSPPQGSGANVLTF.

J is TRBJ2-6 and V is TRBV4-2, with 10 nucleotides matching TRBD1. The trim removed 0 bases at V and 1 base at J, leaving 12 bases unmatched. From germline, CDR1 is LGHNA and CDR2 YNFKEQ. CDR3 length: 21 residues. CDR3 residues: CASSQEGPRTGGASGANVLTF. In DNA, the CDR3 is TGTGCCAGCAGCCAAGAAGGACCCCGGACAGGGGGGGCATCTGGGGCCAACGTCCTGACTTTC.

V is TRBV6-5 and J is TRBJ1-5; D call uncertain. The CDR3 runs 15 residues. Germline assignment: CDR1 MNHEY and CDR2 SVGAGI. The V end lost 0 bases, the J end lost 4 bases, and 10 bases lay between the germline ends. CDR3 DNA sequence: TGTGCCAGCAGTTACTCCGGGTTGGCAAATCAGCCCCAGCATTTT. This codes for CASSYSGLANQPQHF.

In its sample, this clone was seen once. This chain connects TRBV4-1 to TRBJ2-3; D gene ambiguous. V dropped 0 bases and J dropped 2 bases, with 12 bases sitting between them. CDR1 is MGHRA, CDR2 YSYEKL, per germline. The CDR3 consists of 16 residues. The CDR3 protein is CASSQDLNGFTDTQYF. DNA for the CDR3: TGCGCCAGCAGCCAAGATTTGAACGGGTTCACAGATACGCAGTATTTT.